This T cell receptor (beta chain) came from a study of PD-1 blockade in mismatch repair-deficient tumors. Study outcomes and limitations: Rapid post-treatment expansion, then contraction, generally preceding radiologic response, marked tumor-resident clones.

The V gene's germline CDR1 is LNHDA and CDR2 SQIVND (reference sequence). The V gene lost 7 bases and the J gene lost 8 bases, with 18 bases spanning the gap. CDR3 length: 14 residues. In regard to this clone: Antigen unknown.

Method: immunoSEQ multiplex PCR; TCRdb's copy keeps in-frame clones and lacks some. This sample has about 34,000 clones; more than 70% occur once, and the top ten carry about 3.4%. Mismatch repair deficiency was confirmed in all patients, by PCR or immunohistochemistry. TCRs were sequenced from a few patients responding to pembrolizumab. This sequence originates from an adult with mismatch repair-deficient cancer. The chain combines TRBV19 with TRBJ1-5; perhaps TRBD1 as D (5 bases). The sequencing here drew on PBMCs, taken around 6 weeks after starting pembrolizumab. The CDR3 DNA reads as TGTGCCAGTACCCCTGCGGGGGGGAATGAGCCCCAGCATTTT. Its translation: CASTPAGGNEPQHF.